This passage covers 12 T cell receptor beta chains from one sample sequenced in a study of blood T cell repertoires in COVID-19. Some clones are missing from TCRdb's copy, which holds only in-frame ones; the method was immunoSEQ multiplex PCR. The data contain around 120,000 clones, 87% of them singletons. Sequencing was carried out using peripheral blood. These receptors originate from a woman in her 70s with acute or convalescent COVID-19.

The CDR3 region has the DNA TGTGCCAGCAGTGAAGGAGCGGGGAGCACAGATACGCAGTATTTT. Translated, it gives CASSEGAGSTDTQYF. The rearrangement uses TRBV2 and TRBJ2-3; 7 bases are shared with TRBD2. CDR3 size: 15 residues. Germline trimming cut 1 base from V and 0 bases from J; bases unmatched to any gene: 1. The germline gives CDR1 SNHLY, CDR2 FYNNEI.

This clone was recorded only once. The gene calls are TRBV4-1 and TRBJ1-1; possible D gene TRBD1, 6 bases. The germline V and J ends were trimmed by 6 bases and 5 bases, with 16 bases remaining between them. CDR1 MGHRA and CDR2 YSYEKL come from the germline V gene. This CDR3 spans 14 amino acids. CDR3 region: CASRQGGGRTEAFF. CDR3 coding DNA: TGCGCCAGCAGACAGGGCGGGGGACGGACTGAAGCTTTCTTT.

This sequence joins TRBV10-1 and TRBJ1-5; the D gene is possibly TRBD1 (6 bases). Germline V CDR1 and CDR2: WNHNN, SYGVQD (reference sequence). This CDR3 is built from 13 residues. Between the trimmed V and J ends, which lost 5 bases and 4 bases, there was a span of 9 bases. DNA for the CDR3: TGCGCCAGCAGTACAGACAGGAATCAGCCCCAGCATTTT. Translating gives CASSTDRNQPQHF.

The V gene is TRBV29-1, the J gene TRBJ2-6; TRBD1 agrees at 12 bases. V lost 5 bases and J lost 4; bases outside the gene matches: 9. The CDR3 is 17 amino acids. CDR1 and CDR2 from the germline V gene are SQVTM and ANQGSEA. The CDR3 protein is CSVLGTGGVAGANVLTF. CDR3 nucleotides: TGCAGCGTTTTGGGGACAGGGGGCGTTGCAGGGGCCAACGTCCTGACTTTC. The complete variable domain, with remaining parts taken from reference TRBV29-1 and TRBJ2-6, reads SAVISQKPSRDICQRGTSLTIQCQVDSQVTMMFWYRQQPGQSLTLIATANQGSEATYESGFVIDKFPISRPNLTFSTLTVSNMSPEDSSIYLCSVLGTGGVAGANVLTFGAGSRLTVL.

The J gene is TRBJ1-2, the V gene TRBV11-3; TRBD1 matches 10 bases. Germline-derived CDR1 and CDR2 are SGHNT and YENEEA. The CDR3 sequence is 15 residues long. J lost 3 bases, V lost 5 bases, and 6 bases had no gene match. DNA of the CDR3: TGTGCCAGCAGCCAGGGCGGGACAGGGGACTATGGCTACACCTTC. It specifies CASSQGGTGDYGYTF.

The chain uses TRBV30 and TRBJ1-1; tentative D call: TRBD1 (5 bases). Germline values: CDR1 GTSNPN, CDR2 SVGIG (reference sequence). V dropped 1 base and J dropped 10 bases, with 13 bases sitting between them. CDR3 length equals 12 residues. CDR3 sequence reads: CAWSGAGVGAFF. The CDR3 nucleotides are TGTGCCTGGAGTGGGGCGGGGGTTGGAGCTTTCTTT.

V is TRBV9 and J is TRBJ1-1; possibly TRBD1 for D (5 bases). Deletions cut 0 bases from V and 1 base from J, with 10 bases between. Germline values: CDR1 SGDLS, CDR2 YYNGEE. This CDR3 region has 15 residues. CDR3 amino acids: CASSVVGVGNTEAFF. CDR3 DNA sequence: TGTGCCAGCAGCGTAGTAGGGGTTGGGAACACTGAAGCTTTCTTT.

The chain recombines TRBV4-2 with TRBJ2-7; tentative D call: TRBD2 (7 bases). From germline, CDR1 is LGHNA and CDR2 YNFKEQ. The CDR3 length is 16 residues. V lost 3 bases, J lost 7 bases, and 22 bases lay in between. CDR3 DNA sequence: TGTGCCAGCAGCCAGCAGACAGGCGGGGGAATCGAGGAGCAGTACTTC. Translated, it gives CASSQQTGGGIEEQYF.

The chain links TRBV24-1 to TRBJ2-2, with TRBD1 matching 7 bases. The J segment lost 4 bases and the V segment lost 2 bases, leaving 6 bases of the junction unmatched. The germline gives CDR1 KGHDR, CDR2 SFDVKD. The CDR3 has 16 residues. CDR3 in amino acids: CATSDSTGSTTGELFF. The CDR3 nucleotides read TGTGCCACCAGTGATTCGACAGGGTCGACCACCGGGGAGCTGTTTTTT.

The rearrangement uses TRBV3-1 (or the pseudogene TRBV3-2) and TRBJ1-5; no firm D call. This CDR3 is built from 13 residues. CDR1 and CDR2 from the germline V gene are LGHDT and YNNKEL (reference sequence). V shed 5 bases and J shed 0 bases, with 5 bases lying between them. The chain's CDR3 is CASSVYSNQPQHF. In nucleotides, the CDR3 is TGTGCCAGCAGCGTATATAGCAATCAGCCCCAGCATTTT.

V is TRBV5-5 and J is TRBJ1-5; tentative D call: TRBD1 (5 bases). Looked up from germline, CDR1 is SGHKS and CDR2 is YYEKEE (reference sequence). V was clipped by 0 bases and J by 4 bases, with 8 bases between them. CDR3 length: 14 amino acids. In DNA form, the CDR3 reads TGTGCCAGCAGCTTGGCAAACAGGAATCAGCCCCAGCATTTT. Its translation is CASSLANRNQPQHF.

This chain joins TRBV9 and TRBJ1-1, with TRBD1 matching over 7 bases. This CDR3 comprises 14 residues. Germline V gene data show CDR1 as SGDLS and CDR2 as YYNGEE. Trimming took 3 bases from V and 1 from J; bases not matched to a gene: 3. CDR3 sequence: CASSEQGPNTEAFF. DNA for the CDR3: TGTGCCAGCAGCGAACAGGGGCCGAACACTGAAGCTTTCTTT.